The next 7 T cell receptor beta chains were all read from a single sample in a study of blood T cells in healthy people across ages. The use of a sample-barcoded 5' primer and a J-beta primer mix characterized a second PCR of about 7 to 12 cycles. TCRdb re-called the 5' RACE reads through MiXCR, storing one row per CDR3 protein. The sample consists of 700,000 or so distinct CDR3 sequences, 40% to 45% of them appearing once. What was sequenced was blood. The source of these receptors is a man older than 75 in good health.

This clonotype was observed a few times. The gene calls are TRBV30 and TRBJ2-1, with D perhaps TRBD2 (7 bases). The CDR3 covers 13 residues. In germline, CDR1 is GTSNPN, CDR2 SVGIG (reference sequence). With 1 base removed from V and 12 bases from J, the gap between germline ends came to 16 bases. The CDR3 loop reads CAWSGRSGGWQFF. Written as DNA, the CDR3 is TGTGCCTGGAGTGGAAGGTCGGGGGGCTGGCAGTTCTTC.

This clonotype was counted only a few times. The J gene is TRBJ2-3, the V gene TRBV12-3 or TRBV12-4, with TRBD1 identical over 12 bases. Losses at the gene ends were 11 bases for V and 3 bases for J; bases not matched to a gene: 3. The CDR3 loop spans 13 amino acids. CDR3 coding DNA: TGTGCCGGGACAGGGGGCCTTACAGATACGCAGTATTTT. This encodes CAGTGGLTDTQYF.

The CDR3 coding sequence is TGTGCCAGCTTTGATCAGCGGGTCGCAAACCCGGGACAGGGGGAGTGGGACACTGAAGCTTTCTTT. It is translated as CASFDQRVANPGQGEWDTEAFF. The chain recombines TRBV6-7 with TRBJ1-1, with TRBD1 matching over 11 bases. TRBV6-7 is flagged as an ORF with uncertain function. V shed 8 bases and J 3 bases; nucleotides not matched to a gene: 29. There are 22 residues in the CDR3.

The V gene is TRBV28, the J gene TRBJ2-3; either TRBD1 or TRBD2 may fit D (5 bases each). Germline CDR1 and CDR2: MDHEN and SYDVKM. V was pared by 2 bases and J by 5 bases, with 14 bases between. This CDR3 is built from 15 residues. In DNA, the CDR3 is TGTGCCAGCAGTTTACCCGGGGCGCCAAGAGATACGCAGTATTTT. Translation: CASSLPGAPRDTQYF. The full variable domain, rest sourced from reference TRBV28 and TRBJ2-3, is DVKVTQSSRYLVKRTGEKVFLECVQDMDHENMFWYRQDPGLGLRLIYFSYDVKMKEKGDIPEGYSVSREKKERFSLILESASTNQTSMYLCASSLPGAPRDTQYFGPGTRLTVL.

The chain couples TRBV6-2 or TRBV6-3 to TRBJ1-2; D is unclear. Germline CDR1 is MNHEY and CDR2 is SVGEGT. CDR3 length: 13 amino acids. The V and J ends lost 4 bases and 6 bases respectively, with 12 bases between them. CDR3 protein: CASSWEGRNGYTF. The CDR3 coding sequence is TGTGCCAGCAGTTGGGAGGGAAGGAATGGCTACACCTTC.

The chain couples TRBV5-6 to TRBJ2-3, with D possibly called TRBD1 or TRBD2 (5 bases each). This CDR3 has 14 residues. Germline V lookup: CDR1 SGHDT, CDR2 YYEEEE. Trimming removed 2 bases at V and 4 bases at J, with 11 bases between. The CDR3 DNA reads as TGTGCCAGCAGCTTTGAGGGGAGCGCAGATACGCAGTATTTT. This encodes CASSFEGSADTQYF.

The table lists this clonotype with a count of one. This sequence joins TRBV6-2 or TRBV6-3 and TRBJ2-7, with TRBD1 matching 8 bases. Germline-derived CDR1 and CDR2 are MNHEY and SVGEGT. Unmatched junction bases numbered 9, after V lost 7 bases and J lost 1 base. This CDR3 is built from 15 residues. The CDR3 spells CASIKDRASSYEQYF. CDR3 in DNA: TGTGCCAGCATAAAGGACAGGGCTAGTTCCTACGAGCAGTACTTC.